The 20 T cell receptor beta chains reported below all come from one sample, sequenced in a study of human T cells and chemical hapten exposure. The time point: patch test 1, 2 weeks after DPC sensitization. Treatment defined: therapeutic diphenylcyclopropenone sensitization with weekly scalp DPC. TCRdb redid the calling of the RACE reads with MiXCR, one entry per CDR3 protein. The sample carries 350,000 or so distinct CDR3 sequences, 6% to 8.5% recorded once. Material: whole blood, obtained in connection with sensitization to the hapten diphenylcyclopropenone (DPC). The receptors here all came from a woman under 30 with alopecia areata. Some clones in this sample may be carry-over from other donors' samples.

This clonotype was seen a few times. This chain links TRBV4-3 with TRBJ1-6; tentatively, D is TRBD1 (6 bases). There are 16 residues in the CDR3. Per the germline V gene, CDR1 is LGHNA and CDR2 is YSLEER. V was clipped by 4 bases and J by 9 bases, with 19 bases between them. CDR3 residues: CASSPNPGQRRSPLHF. The CDR3, as DNA: TGCGCCAGCAGCCCGAATCCAGGACAGAGGCGTTCACCCCTCCACTTT.

There are many counts of this clonotype. The V gene is TRBV6-5, the J gene TRBJ2-2; 7 bases map to TRBD2. V was pared by 4 bases and J by 3 bases, with 11 bases of the junction left unmatched. The germline CDR1 and CDR2 sequences are MNHEY and SVGAGI. This CDR3 is 17 amino acids long. CDR3 residues: CASSSPDRAGDTGELFF. The DNA for the CDR3 is TGTGCCAGCAGTTCTCCGGACCGGGCGGGGGACACCGGGGAGCTGTTTTTT.

With respect to this clonotype: One end of the junction fails to match germline, which may point to a read error. The chain carries TRBV20-1 and TRBJ2-4, with D tentatively TRBD2 (7 bases). The V gene's germline CDR1 is DFQATT and CDR2 SNEGSKA (reference sequence). The CDR3 length is 17 residues. The CDR3 loop reads CSAPGGLGQWAKNFQYF. For the CDR3, the DNA is TGCAGTGCTCCCGGGGGGTTAGGACAGTGGGCCAAAAACTTTCAGTACTTC.

The rearrangement joins TRBV2 to TRBJ1-6; D perhaps matches TRBD1 (5 bases). Trimming stripped 2 bases from V and 7 bases from J, with 12 bases between. Germline CDR1 reads SNHLY; CDR2 reads FYNNEI. The CDR3 length is 15 residues. DNA of the CDR3: TGTGCCAGCAGTGAATCAGGATGGGGGAATTCACCCCTCCACTTT. As protein: CASSESGWGNSPLHF.

The V and J genes are TRBV20-1 and TRBJ1-6, with 9 bases lining up with TRBD1. The CDR3 totals 15 residues. The V gene's germline CDR1 is DFQATT and CDR2 SNEGSKA (reference sequence). Germline trimming cut 5 bases from V and 2 bases from J; bases unmatched to any gene: 4. CDR3 nucleotide sequence: TGCAGTGCTCGACGACAGGGGGCCTATAATTCACCCCTCCACTTT. The encoded protein is CSARRQGAYNSPLHF.

This clonotype was seen a few times. The chain couples TRBV5-1 to TRBJ1-3, with D possibly being TRBD1 (5 bases). The CDR3 spans 14 residues. Germline loops: CDR1 SGHRS, CDR2 YFSETQ. V dropped 2 bases and J dropped 4 bases, with 10 bases sitting between them. In DNA, the CDR3 is TGCGCCAGCAGCTTTGGGGCGGCCGGAAACACCATATATTTT. Protein: CASSFGAAGNTIYF.

This clonotype occurred many times. The rearrangement links TRBV7-9 to TRBJ1-4; a possible D gene is TRBD1 (5 bases). Germline V CDR1 and CDR2: SEHNR, FQNEAQ (reference sequence). The CDR3 runs to 12 residues. V was clipped by 7 bases and J by 3 bases, with 6 bases between them. The CDR3 region has the DNA TGTGCCAGCAAGGGGTCTAATGAAAAACTGTTTTTT. It encodes CASKGSNEKLFF.

This clonotype was observed a handful of times. The genes are TRBV6-6 and TRBJ2-1; D remains unclear. Germline CDR1 MNHNY, CDR2 SVGAGI (reference sequence). CDR3 length: 14 amino acids. V dropped 7 bases and J dropped 0 bases, with 10 bases sitting between them. CDR3 bases: TGTGCCAGCAAGTTCCCGAGCTCCTACAATGAGCAGTTCTTC. As protein: CASKFPSSYNEQFF.

The chain couples TRBV12-3 or TRBV12-4 to TRBJ2-5; 9 nucleotides agree with TRBD1. Losses at the gene ends were 5 bases for V and 4 bases for J; bases not matched to a gene: 11. This CDR3 is built from 16 residues. This CDR3 reads CASSLLGTGYRETQYF. As DNA, the CDR3 is TGTGCCAGCAGTCTCCTCGGGACAGGGTATCGAGAGACCCAGTACTTC.

The chain is built from TRBV5-6 and TRBJ1-5; 9 bases agree with TRBD1. This CDR3 is built from 16 residues. The germline CDR1 and CDR2 sequences are SGHDT and YYEEEE. J lost 2 bases, V lost 3 bases, and 6 bases had no gene match. CDR3 bases: TGTGCCAGCAGCTCCGGGACAGGGCTAGGCAATCAGCCCCAGCATTTT. Its translation: CASSSGTGLGNQPQHF.

This clonotype was seen more than once but under ten times. J is TRBJ2-7 and V is TRBV6-5; TRBD2 might be the D (7 bases). The V gene's germline CDR1 is MNHEY and CDR2 SVGAGI. V was clipped by 0 bases and J by 3 bases, with 12 bases between them. This CDR3 has 15 residues. The CDR3 sequence: CASSYSIGGHYEQYF. The CDR3 DNA is TGTGCCAGCAGTTACTCGATCGGGGGGCACTACGAGCAGTACTTC.

This clonotype was seen at least ten times. This rearrangement joins TRBV29-1 to TRBJ2-3; a possible D gene is TRBD1 (5 bases). Germline V CDR1 and CDR2: SQVTM, ANQGSEA. Trimming took off 7 bases at V and 1 base at J, with 12 bases between the two ends. This CDR3 is built from 13 residues. The CDR3 loop reads CSGAVGRTDTQYF. CDR3 nucleotide sequence: TGCAGCGGTGCCGTGGGGCGCACAGATACGCAGTATTTT.

This clonotype was picked up many times. This chain's CDR3 is CASSQAFDKNTNTEAFF. CDR3 in DNA: TGCGCCAGCAGCCAAGCCTTCGACAAGAATACTAACACTGAAGCTTTCTTT. V gene TRBV4-3 combines with J gene TRBJ1-1; D gene unclear. CDR1 and CDR2 (germline): LGHNA, YSLEER. V was clipped by 1 base and J by 2 bases, with 17 bases between them. This CDR3 is built from 17 residues.

This clonotype was picked up a small number of times. V gene TRBV10-3 combines with J gene TRBJ2-1; TRBD2 matches at 9 bases. The CDR3 has 15 residues. Germline V gene lookup returns CDR1 ENHRY and CDR2 SYGVKD. V gave up 2 bases and J gave up 6 bases; unmatched junction bases: 5. The CDR3 protein is CAISEGLAWGNEQFF. The DNA for the CDR3 is TGTGCCATCAGTGAGGGACTAGCGTGGGGCAATGAGCAGTTCTTC.

This clonotype was counted many times. This chain uses TRBV7-9 with TRBJ2-5; 11 bases fit TRBD2. The CDR3 length is 15 residues. Trimming took 1 base from V and 5 from J; bases not matched to a gene: 3. Looked up from germline, CDR1 is SEHNR and CDR2 is FQNEAQ (reference sequence). The CDR3 spells CASSLGRTSGETQYF. As DNA, the CDR3 is TGTGCCAGCAGCTTAGGACGGACTAGCGGGGAGACCCAGTACTTC.

This clonotype was counted between two and nine times. An end of the junction differs from the germline gene, which may be a read error. The V and J genes are TRBV7-7 and TRBJ1-1; D remains ambiguous. Germline CDR1 is SSHAT and CDR2 is FNYEAQ (reference sequence). The CDR3 has 13 amino acids. This chain's CDR3 is CASSLGPKAEAFF. The DNA for the CDR3 is TGTGCTAGCAGCTTAGGACCGAAAGCTGAAGCTTTCTTT.

This clonotype appeared a few times. The chain joins TRBV5-8 to TRBJ2-3; D gene ambiguous. The CDR3 covers 15 residues. Between the trimmed V and J ends, which lost 0 bases and 2 bases, there was a span of 10 bases. Germline CDR1 is SGHTS and CDR2 is YDEGEE. In DNA form, the CDR3 reads TGTGCCAGCAGCTTGGTGTCACTTATCACAGATACGCAGTATTTT. Protein: CASSLVSLITDTQYF.

V gene TRBV7-2 combines with J gene TRBJ1-6; 7 positions agree with TRBD1. From germline, CDR1 is SGHTA and CDR2 FQGNSA. Trimming at V came to 7 bases and at J to 0 bases, leaving 9 bases not matched to a gene. The CDR3 covers 17 residues. The CDR3 DNA reads TGTGCCAGCAACAGGGGCCAACCAGGCTCCTATAATTCACCCCTCCACTTT. Its protein product is CASNRGQPGSYNSPLHF. Full variable domain (missing parts from reference TRBV7-2 and TRBJ1-6): GAGVSQSPSNKVTEKGKDVELRCDPISGHTALYWYRQSLGQGLEFLIYFQGNSAPDKSGLPSDRFSAERTGGSVSTLTIQRTQQEDSAVYLCASNRGQPGSYNSPLHFGNGTRLTVT.

The rearrangement uses TRBV20-1 and TRBJ1-6; 7 bases are a match to TRBD1. The CDR3 is 13 residues long. In germline, CDR1 is DFQATT, CDR2 SNEGSKA (reference sequence). V shed 5 bases, J shed 7 bases, and the junction held 5 bases outside the gene matches. CDR3 in amino acids: CSARDSWNSPLHF. CDR3 DNA: TGCAGTGCTCGGGACAGTTGGAATTCACCCCTCCACTTT.

This clonotype came up many times. The chain is built from TRBV11-3 and TRBJ2-3; weak D call: TRBD2 (5 bases). Germline V gives CDR1 SGHNT, CDR2 YENEEA. V lost 11 bases, J lost 2 bases, and 17 bases lay in between. This CDR3 comprises 14 residues. In DNA, the CDR3 is TGTGCCGGATACTGGATCCGGGACACAGATACGCAGTATTTT. Protein sequence: CAGYWIRDTDTQYF.